The 15 T cell receptor beta chains below all came from one sample that was sequenced in a study of neurological immune-mediated disorders. TCRdb independently ran MiXCR on the 5' RACE reads; one entry per CDR3 protein. In the table there are some 66,000 distinct CDR3 sequences, over 4% of which are singletons. The sequenced sample consisted of PBMCs. These receptors were taken from a man aged 50 to 59 with multiple sclerosis.

This clonotype has ten or more counts. V is TRBV5-1 and J is TRBJ2-1, with TRBD2 identical over 8 bases. This CDR3 spans 18 amino acids. J gave up 0 bases and V 4 bases, and 12 bases lay outside the gene matches. The germline V gene has CDR1 SGHRS and CDR2 YFSETQ. The CDR3 bases are TGCGCCAGCAGCCCCGCCGAGCGGGGGTTTAGCTCCTACAATGAGCAGTTCTTC. The encoded protein is CASSPAERGFSSYNEQFF.

This clonotype was counted at least ten times. This rearrangement joins TRBV20-1 to TRBJ1-1, with 7 nucleotides matching TRBD1. CDR3 length: 13 amino acids. J lost 0 bases, V lost 4 bases, and 2 bases had no gene match. Germline V gene sequence: CDR1 DFQATT, CDR2 SNEGSKA (reference sequence). The CDR3 loop reads CSAKRGLNTEAFF. The CDR3 DNA follows: TGCAGTGCTAAAAGGGGGCTGAACACTGAAGCTTTCTTT.

This clonotype came up many times. The CDR3, as DNA: TGTGCCAGCAGCCTGAGACTGGGTGGCTACACCTTC. It yields the protein CASSLRLGGYTF. The rearrangement uses TRBV25-1 and TRBJ1-2, with no clear D. This CDR3 contains 12 residues. Looked up from germline, CDR1 is MGHDK and CDR2 is SYGVNS. V gave up 6 bases and J gave up 7 bases, with 12 bases separating them.

This clonotype has just a few counts. One end of the junction varies from germline; a read error may be responsible. The rearrangement uses TRBV11-2 and TRBJ2-4; D may correspond to TRBD1 or TRBD2 (6 bases each). Looked up from germline, CDR1 is SGHAT and CDR2 is FQNNGV. There are 16 residues in the CDR3. The CDR3 coding sequence is TGTGCCAGCAGCTTTATCGGGGGCTCGGCCAAAAAAATTCAGTACTTC. This gives the protein CASSFIGGSAKKIQYF.

This chain joins TRBV20-1 and TRBJ2-3, with 11 bases that match TRBD2. There are 16 residues in the CDR3. In germline, CDR1 is DFQATT, CDR2 SNEGSKA (reference sequence). J lost 1 base, V lost 5 bases, and 8 bases had no gene match. CDR3 DNA sequence: TGCAGTGCTCCTGGGACTAGCGGCAAACGCACAGATACGCAGTATTTT. This codes for CSAPGTSGKRTDTQYF.

This clonotype was found many times. This chain links TRBV5-5 with TRBJ2-7; maybe TRBD1 (6 bases). The CDR3 loop spans 13 amino acids. V was clipped by 4 bases and J by 3 bases, with 11 bases between them. In germline, CDR1 is SGHKS, CDR2 YYEKEE (reference sequence). The CDR3 loop is CASSHIQGYEQYV. The CDR3 coding sequence is TGTGCCAGCAGCCACATACAGGGCTACGAGCAGTACGTC.

This clonotype was seen at least ten times. For the CDR3, the DNA is TGTGCCAGCAGCTTATTCACCGGGGAGCTGTTTTTT. It codes for CASSLFTGELFF. V and J are TRBV7-2 and TRBJ2-2; no firm D call. Trimming cost V 2 bases and J 4 bases, with 2 bases left between them. From germline, CDR1 is SGHTA and CDR2 FQGNSA. This CDR3 region has 12 residues. Based on the CDR3 plus reference TRBV7-2 and TRBJ2-2, the full variable domain is GAGVSQSPSNKVTEKGKDVELRCDPISGHTALYWYRQSLGQGLEFLIYFQGNSAPDKSGLPSDRFSAERTGGSVSTLTIQRTQQEDSAVYLCASSLFTGELFFGEGSRLTVL.

The chain links TRBV20-1 to TRBJ1-2; the D gene is possibly TRBD1 (5 bases). Germline V gene data show CDR1 as DFQATT and CDR2 as SNEGSKA (reference sequence). The CDR3 loop spans 14 amino acids. Trimming removed 5 bases at V and 0 bases at J, with 13 bases between. CDR3 protein: CSAVRDRPNYGYTF. The DNA for the CDR3 is TGCAGTGCTGTTCGGGACCGGCCTAACTATGGCTACACCTTC.

This clonotype has more than one count but fewer than ten. A much larger clone is a single base away; this may be a read error. This chain connects TRBV20-1 to TRBJ2-1, with 9 bases aligning to TRBD2. From germline, CDR1 is DFQATT and CDR2 SNEGSKA (reference sequence). With 2 bases clipped from V and 10 bases from J, the junction kept 9 bases outside the gene matches. This CDR3 contains 14 residues. CDR3 region: CSARSLAGPPEQFF. The CDR3 DNA reads as TGCAGTGCTAGAAGTCTAGCGGGGCCCCCCGAGCAGTTCTTC.

In this sample, this clonotype turned up a few times. The chain carries TRBV6-2 or TRBV6-3 and TRBJ1-2, with 9 nucleotides matching TRBD1. V was clipped by 6 bases and J by 7 bases; unmatched bases: 12. The CDR3 has 15 amino acids. CDR1 and CDR2 (germline): MNHEY, SVGEGT. As DNA, the CDR3 is TGTGCCAGCAGAAAGACCGGGACAGGGTCTTCTGGCTACACCTTC. Its translation: CASRKTGTGSSGYTF.

This clonotype was recorded many times. V and J are TRBV6-1 and TRBJ2-7; 7 positions agree with TRBD1. Germline V CDR1 and CDR2: MNHNS, SASEGT. V gave up 1 base and J gave up 9 bases; unmatched junction bases: 6. The CDR3 is 13 residues long. The CDR3 DNA sequence: TGTGCCAGCAGTGAAGGGACAGGTACTGGGCAGTACGTC. Amino acids: CASSEGTGTGQYV.

This clonotype was seen repeatedly, ten times or more. The rearrangement joins TRBV20-1 to TRBJ2-6; D is uncertain. V was pared by 3 bases and J by 0 bases, with 9 bases between. The germline V gene encodes CDR1 DFQATT and CDR2 SNEGSKA (reference sequence). This CDR3 has 15 residues. The CDR3 spells CSASGPISGANVLTF. The CDR3 DNA is TGCAGTGCTAGTGGCCCGATCTCTGGGGCCAACGTCCTGACTTTC.

This clonotype was recorded at least ten times. The chain couples TRBV12-3 or TRBV12-4 to TRBJ1-1; no clear D gene. The CDR3 runs 13 residues. With 6 bases removed from V and 0 bases from J, the gap between germline ends came to 8 bases. CDR3 sequence: CASSPLLNTEAFF. The CDR3 DNA reads as TGTGCCAGCAGCCCCCTCTTGAACACTGAAGCTTTCTTT.

This clonotype was picked up many times. The chain joins TRBV10-3 to TRBJ1-1; the D gene is possibly TRBD1 (5 bases). The CDR3 consists of 14 residues. The germline V and J ends were trimmed by 9 bases and 1 base, with 15 bases remaining between them. Germline CDR1 and CDR2: ENHRY and SYGVKD. The CDR3 is CAMKPGLSNTEAFF. The CDR3 DNA is TGTGCCATGAAACCGGGACTCTCGAACACTGAAGCTTTCTTT.

This clonotype was recorded many times. This chain joins TRBV27 and TRBJ2-5, with 11 bases identical to TRBD2. CDR1 is MNHEY and CDR2 is SMNVEV in the germline V gene (reference sequence). After removal of 0 bases from V and 2 bases from J, the junction contained 2 bases not matched to a gene. This CDR3 has 16 amino acids. The CDR3 coding sequence is TGTGCCAGCAGTTTATCTCCTAGCGGGGGGCAAGAGACCCAGTACTTC. This encodes CASSLSPSGGQETQYF.